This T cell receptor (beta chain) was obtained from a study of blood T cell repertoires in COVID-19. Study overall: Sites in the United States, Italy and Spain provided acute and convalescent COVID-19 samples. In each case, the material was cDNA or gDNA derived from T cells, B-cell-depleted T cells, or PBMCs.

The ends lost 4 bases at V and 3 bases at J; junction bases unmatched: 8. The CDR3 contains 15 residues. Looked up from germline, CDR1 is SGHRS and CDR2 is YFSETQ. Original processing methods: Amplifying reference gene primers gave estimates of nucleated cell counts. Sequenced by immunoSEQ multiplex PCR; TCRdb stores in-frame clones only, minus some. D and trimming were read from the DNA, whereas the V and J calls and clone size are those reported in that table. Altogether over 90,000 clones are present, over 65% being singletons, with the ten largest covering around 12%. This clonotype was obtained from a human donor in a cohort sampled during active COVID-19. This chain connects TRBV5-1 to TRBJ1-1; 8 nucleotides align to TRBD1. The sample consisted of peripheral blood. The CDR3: CASSEQGAEDTEAFF. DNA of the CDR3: TGCGCCAGCAGCGAGCAGGGGGCTGAGGACACTGAAGCTTTCTTT.